The 13 T cell receptor beta chains reported below all come from one sample, sequenced in a study of T cell responses to AZD1222 COVID-19 vaccine. Assay used: immunoSEQ multiplex PCR; TCRdb lists only in-frame clones, some missing. The sample has 250,000 or so clones, approximately 95% seen once. Sequenced here: peripheral blood, sampled on day 0 of AZD1222 vaccination. Every receptor here comes from an adult in good health.

The chain employs TRBV1 and TRBJ1-3. TRBV1 is noted as a pseudogene. The CDR3 spans 14 residues. CDR3 sequence (DNA): TGCACCAGCAGCCAGGAGGGATCTGGAAACACCATATATTTT. Translation: CTSSQEGSGNTIYF.

V is TRBV2 and J is TRBJ1-5; the match to TRBD1 covers 7 bases. Looked up from germline, CDR1 is SNHLY and CDR2 is FYNNEI. The CDR3 extends over 13 amino acids. The junction had 7 bases not matched to a gene; V was cut back by 8 bases and J by 6 bases. CDR3 region: CASRPDRVQPQHF. Written as DNA, the CDR3 is TGTGCCAGCCGGCCCGACAGGGTTCAGCCCCAGCATTTT. The whole variable domain, remainder taken from reference TRBV2 and TRBJ1-5, is EPEVTQTPSHQVTQMGQEVILRCVPISNHLYFYWYRQILGQKVEFLVSFYNNEISEKSEIFDDQFSVERPDGSNFTLKIRSTKLEDSAMYFCASRPDRVQPQHFGDGTRLSIL.

The chain links TRBV11-2 to TRBJ2-7; no firm D call. Germline V lookup: CDR1 SGHAT, CDR2 FQNNGV. Between the trimmed V and J ends, which lost 0 bases and 1 base, there was a span of 7 bases. The CDR3 has 14 amino acids. CDR3 region: CASSLERISYEQYF. The DNA of the CDR3 is TGTGCCAGCAGCTTAGAACGCATTTCCTACGAGCAGTACTTC.

J is TRBJ1-1 and V is TRBV28; D is unresolved. The CDR3 runs to 13 residues. The V and J ends lost 6 bases and 5 bases respectively, with 13 bases between them. Germline V gene sequence: CDR1 MDHEN, CDR2 SYDVKM. The CDR3 region is CASSPPGWTEAFF. Here the CDR3 DNA reads TGTGCCAGCAGCCCCCCGGGCTGGACTGAAGCTTTCTTT. Combining the CDR3 with reference TRBV28 and TRBJ1-1 gives the whole variable domain DVKVTQSSRYLVKRTGEKVFLECVQDMDHENMFWYRQDPGLGLRLIYFSYDVKMKEKGDIPEGYSVSREKKERFSLILESASTNQTSMYLCASSPPGWTEAFFGQGTRLTVV.

The chain employs TRBV19 and TRBJ1-5; D possibly corresponds to TRBD1 (6 bases). V was clipped by 4 bases and J by 3 bases, with 13 bases between them. This CDR3 is 15 amino acids long. Germline assignment: CDR1 LNHDA and CDR2 SQIVND (reference sequence). The CDR3, as DNA: TGTGCCAGTAGTAAGGCCAGGGGCCACAATCAGCCCCAGCATTTT. Protein sequence: CASSKARGHNQPQHF.

This clone was seen a single time. The chain joins TRBV18 to TRBJ1-4, with TRBD1 as a possible D gene (5 bases). The CDR3 consists of 14 residues. V lost 2 bases and J 2 bases, leaving 6 bases between the germline ends. Germline-derived CDR1 and CDR2 are KGHSH and LQKENI. The CDR3 DNA reads TGTGCCAGCTCACCAAGGGACACTAATGAAAAACTGTTTTTT. This sequence encodes CASSPRDTNEKLFF.

The J gene is TRBJ1-2, the V gene TRBV5-1; maybe TRBD1 (6 bases). CDR1 SGHRS and CDR2 YFSETQ come from the germline V gene. Deletions cut 4 bases from V and 3 bases from J, with 19 bases between. The CDR3 runs 16 residues. CDR3 bases: TGCGCCAGCAGCCGTCAGGGGAAAGGGGAGGACTATGGCTACACCTTC. This codes for CASSRQGKGEDYGYTF.

The V call is TRBV5-1, the J call TRBJ2-4, with unresolved D. Germline V gene sequence: CDR1 SGHRS, CDR2 YFSETQ. CDR3 length equals 13 residues. Trimming took off 3 bases at V and 5 bases at J, with 9 bases between the two ends. In DNA, the CDR3 is TGCGCCAGCAGCTCCCCCACGCAAAACATTCAGTACTTC. It codes for CASSSPTQNIQYF.

The chain uses TRBV9 and TRBJ2-1; tentative D call: TRBD1 (6 bases). Germline CDR1 and CDR2: SGDLS and YYNGEE. V lost 7 bases and J 5 bases, leaving 10 bases between the germline ends. The CDR3 contains 12 residues. The DNA of the CDR3 is TGTGCCAGCGGTCACAGGGACAATGAGCAGTTCTTC. It yields the protein CASGHRDNEQFF.

CDR3 DNA sequence: TGCGCCAGCAGCTCCCAGGGACTCCAGAGCTCTGGAAACACCATATATTTT. Its translation: CASSSQGLQSSGNTIYF. This chain uses TRBV5-1 with TRBJ1-3, with a tentative D call TRBD1 (5 bases). CDR3 length: 17 residues. The germline V gene has CDR1 SGHRS and CDR2 YFSETQ. V lost 3 bases and J 0 bases, leaving 16 bases between the germline ends. Based on the CDR3 plus reference TRBV5-1 and TRBJ1-3, the full variable domain is KAGVTQTPRYLIKTRGQQVTLSCSPISGHRSVSWYQQTPGQGLQFLFEYFSETQRNKGNFPGRFSGRQFSNSRSEMNVSTLELGDSALYLCASSSQGLQSSGNTIYFGEGSWLTVV.

V gene TRBV5-6 combines with J gene TRBJ1-6, with D possibly matching TRBD1 (5 bases). Germline loops: CDR1 SGHDT, CDR2 YYEEEE. The CDR3 contains 15 residues. V was cut by 1 base and J by 6 bases, with 11 bases left in between. The CDR3 is CASSLLGRFNSPLHF. CDR3 DNA: TGTGCCAGCAGCTTGCTGGGACGGTTTAATTCACCCCTCCACTTT. Based on the CDR3 plus reference TRBV5-6 and TRBJ1-6, the full variable domain is DAGVTQSPTHLIKTRGQQVTLRCSPKSGHDTVSWYQQALGQGPQFIFQYYEEEERQRGNFPDRFSGHQFPNYSSELNVNALLLGDSALYLCASSLLGRFNSPLHFGNGTRLTVT.

V is TRBV19 and J is TRBJ2-2; D call uncertain. CDR1 is LNHDA and CDR2 is SQIVND in the germline V gene (reference sequence). This CDR3 contains 14 residues. Trimming removed 6 bases from V and 9 bases from J, with 17 bases in between. DNA for the CDR3: TGTGCCAGTAGGGAAGACCTTACCTCTAGGGAGCTGTTTTTT. This codes for CASREDLTSRELFF.

The chain couples TRBV5-1 to TRBJ1-5, with a possible D match to TRBD1 (6 bases). Germline V CDR1 and CDR2: SGHRS, YFSETQ. The CDR3 covers 14 residues. V was shortened by 7 bases and J by 7 bases, with 18 bases between the two germline ends. Here the CDR3 reads CASAVAAGEQPQHF. CDR3 nucleotides: TGCGCCAGCGCAGTCGCGGCAGGGGAACAGCCCCAGCATTTT.